This TCR beta chain originates from a study of blood T cells in healthy people across ages. A J-beta primer mix and a sample-barcoded 5' primer were used in a second PCR of about 7 to 11 cycles. MiXCR, run by TCRdb on the 5' RACE reads, gives a single entry per CDR3 protein. The sample lists 800,000 to 1,300,000 distinct CDR3 sequences, around 27% occurring once. This clonotype was detected only a few times. In germline, CDR1 is SEHNR, CDR2 FQNEAQ (reference sequence). The CDR3 runs to 13 residues. V lost 5 bases and J 2 bases, leaving 8 bases between the germline ends. These sequences were also reported in another study, on T cells of mothers and their children.

The rearrangement links TRBV7-9 to TRBJ2-3; D gene unclear. The sequenced sample was blood. The sequence was obtained from a girl aged 2 to 10 in good health. In nucleotides, the CDR3 is TGTGCCAGCAGCATCCTAAACACAGATACGCAGTATTTT. It translates to CASSILNTDTQYF.